This TCR beta chain comes out of a study of T cells after yellow fever vaccination. Study-level information: It was SMART-Seq v4 Ultra Low Input that prepared the fractions with low cell numbers.

At least ten counts were recorded for this clonotype. What it recognizes is unknown. Overall study findings and caveats: Contamination by abundant bulk-population clonotypes could be present in FACS-sorted repertoires. A small share of clonotypes appeared in both CD4 and CD8 compartments.

Germline assignment: CDR1 SGHVS and CDR2 FQNEAQ. V lost 1 base and J lost 0; bases outside the gene matches: 5. The CDR3 has 17 residues. Synthesis of TCR cDNA relied on 5'RACE template switching, which attached a universal primer site and UMIs. One entry per CDR3 protein, called by TCRdb with MiXCR from the 5' RACE reads. The sample lists some 320,000 distinct CDR3 sequences; 8.7% were seen once. The input for sequencing was PBMCs, taken on the day of the first yellow fever vaccination. The receptor comes from a man younger than 35 who received the YFV17D yellow fever vaccine. The chain joins TRBV7-8 to TRBJ1-3, with 8 bases matching TRBD1. Here the CDR3 reads CASSLERTGFSGNTIYF. For the CDR3, the DNA is TGTGCCAGCAGCTTAGAGAGGACAGGGTTCTCTGGAAACACCATATATTTT.